This TCR beta chain was profiled in a study of T cells expressing NK-cell markers. Whole-study context: It was sorted CD3+CD56+NKG2C+, CD3+CD56+NKG2C- and CD3+CD56-NKG2C+ T cells that supplied the TCR beta repertoires. Study observations and caveats: Top CD8+ clonotypes included the dominant CD3+CD56+NKG2C+ clonotypes in 6 or 7 donors.

The germline V gene encodes CDR1 LGHDT and CDR2 YNNKEL (reference sequence). This CDR3 spans 12 amino acids. A remark on this clonotype: Its antigen remains unknown.

A 5'RACE template switching approach incorporating UMIs was used to make TCR beta cDNA. TCRdb reprocessed the 5' RACE reads and stores each CDR3 protein as one record, lacking DNA. The sample includes some 600,000 distinct CDR3 sequences. V usage is TRBV3-1 and J usage is TRBJ1-1. Sequences were obtained from blood T cells: a sorted CD56 or NKG2C T cell subset, CD4+ or CD8+ T cells, or bulk PBMC T cells (not recorded which). This receptor was taken from a man aged 18 to 29 in good health. The CDR3 is CASRPGNSEAFF.